This T cell receptor beta chain was profiled in a study of blood T cells in healthy people across ages (dated by TCRdb to the mid-2010s). The study in broad terms: In model experiments, template switching captured about one uniquely barcoded TCR beta cDNA molecule for every two T cells. Four age groups were formed from the donors: young (average 16 years), middle-aged (approximately 40), aged (roughly 59) and long-lived (approximately 78). Two additional independent replicas of 1 million unique cDNA reads from the same blood draw were analyzed for two donors (one aged 18 to 29 and one aged 80 or older). The study measured age-related changes in TCR beta repertoire diversity using deep sequencing normalized with unique cDNA molecular identifiers. Overall results and qualifications from the work: Total diversity estimates from one million sequenced T cells were considered lower bounds and underestimates. Since profiling was done on bulk unsorted PBMCs, naive and antigen-experienced compartments could not be conclusively compared. The percentage of naive T cells measured by flow cytometry correlated strongly with observed TCR beta diversity. As age increased, observed TCR beta diversity per million T cells dropped in a roughly linear way, and a significant reduction was already evident by age about 40. The long-lived group showed more naive CD4+ T cells, fewer expanded clones and increased TCR diversity than the aged group, suggesting age selection. Because the CMV infection status of the donors was unknown, age-related changes in expanded clonotypes may potentially have been confounded.

The donors were 40 or so Caucasian individuals from Russia, aged roughly 6 to 95 years, who were systemically healthy. Approximately 9.3 milliliters of peripheral blood were drawn from each donor into EDTA-treated Vacutainer tubes. Ficoll-Paque density-gradient centrifugation was used to isolate PBMCs, with at least 6.5 million obtained per sample. Trizol reagent was used to extract total RNA from the PBMCs, yielding at least 6 micrograms per sample. The percentages of naive CD45RAhigh/CD27high T cells were determined by flow cytometry on a PBMC aliquot from every donor. CDR1 SQVTM and CDR2 ANQGSEA were looked up in the germline V gene. V and J are trimmed by 3 bases and 7 bases, and the gene matches miss 8 bases of the junction. The CDR3 contains 15 residues, cysteine and phenylalanine counted. Kept here is only the CDR3 DNA, which spans 45 bases and is read in frame from base 1. A remark on this clonotype: No cognate antigen has been identified for it. No quality values exist for individual bases; no much larger clone is one base distant.

The receptor library was made with 5' RACE. The sequencer was an Illumina HiSeq 2500. A second roughly 7 to 11 cycle PCR used a sample-barcoded 5' primer and a J-beta primer mix. A unique molecular identifier was introduced onto each TCR beta cDNA molecule by a template-switch 5' adaptor carrying 12 random nucleotides. Each sample yielded at least 2.5 million CDR3-containing paired-end reads. First-strand cDNA synthesis was performed from all RNA using the Mint cDNA synthesis kit, with priming by a TRBC-specific oligonucleotide. After uracil-DNA glycosylase treatment, a first 18-cycle PCR used universal primers M1SS and BC2_uni_R on all cDNA. As for the original processing: Each sample was normalized by randomly selecting 1 million high-quality reads, each carrying a distinct molecular identifier. Instead of being binned into consensus sequences, reads that shared molecular identifiers were thrown out. MiTCR, with a Q25 quality threshold and the strictest error-elimination algorithm, was used for CDR3 identification, clonotype clustering and error correction. Lower-bound total TCR beta diversity was estimated with a nonparametric unseen species model using Euler transformation. The public reads were reprocessed in TCRdb via fastp at Q25 and MiXCR, keeping in-frame beta chains. Under each unique CDR3 protein, matching rows form one entry showing the most common genes and DNA. These V and J calls rely on TCRdb rather than the paper's analysis. In this sample the table shows approximately 780,000 distinct CDR3 sequences, roughly 24% of which occur a single time. The ten largest clones capture approximately 2.9% of the sample.

These data also featured in a second study, about T cells of mothers and their children. As that second study puts it: Nine systemically healthy Caucasian individuals served as donors, namely three mothers together with their six children. cDNA synthesis used all of the extracted RNA, with approximately 1.4 ug of RNA in each 15 ul reaction. Sample barcodes and 2-4 random nucleotides were added via the M1S primer in the second PCR. Over 8 million TCR beta CDR3 reads came from each mother, compared with some 3.1 million reads from each child. TCR recombination output is similarly shaped by thymic selection in related and unrelated pairs, with a minor effect exerted by inherited differences. Normalized repertoire overlap in related mother-child pairs was always slightly higher than in unrelated mother-child pairs, but the difference was never significant. No persistent microchimeric T cell clones were detected, at a sensitivity of approximately 90 clones per million clonotypes. In the study, deep NGS was used to compare the TCR beta repertoires of mothers and children, and features distinguishing related mother-child pairs from unrelated individuals were sought. The mean age was about 38 +/- 4 years for the mothers and about 10 +/- 4 years for the children. Libraries were sequenced on Illumina HiSeq 2000 with 100+100 nt paired-end reads after adapter ligation with NEBNext reagents. To prevent cross-contamination, the mother and child libraries were prepared one month apart and sequenced in separate runs. For each donor, somewhere between about 500,000 and 2,000,000 distinct TCR beta clonotypes were identified. Naive TCR beta clonotypes were estimated from low-frequency clonotypes matched to each donor's FACS-determined naive share, without sorting.

This chain is built from TRBV29-1 and TRBJ2-2, with TRBD2 identical over 10 junction bases. Source material: blood. This receptor was taken from a boy younger than 18 in good health. The CDR3 sequence is CSVEERGGLNGELFF. The DNA sequence is as follows: TGCAGCGTTGAGGAGCGGGGGGGCCTTAACGGGGAGCTGTTTTTT.